This T cell receptor beta chain was recorded in a study of metastatic and nonmetastatic thyroid tumors. All patients reached thyroid surgery having received no treatment beforehand. Under the authors' procedure: CDR3 differences across clinicopathological groups were used to build a distant-metastasis classifier for papillary thyroid cancer. From the PCR reads, TCRdb re-called clones with MiXCR. TCRdb's processing, not the study's, gives the V and J calls here. The sample carries 3,500 to 5,500 clones, under 25% recorded once. Turning to this clone: The antigen is not known.

The length of the CDR3 is 16 residues. Germline V gene lookup returns CDR1 SGHNT and CDR2 YENEEA. J gave up 6 bases and V 5 bases, and 8 bases lay outside the gene matches. Study conclusions and caveats: Within blood and tumor, benign nodules reportedly had significantly lower TCR beta diversity than malignant thyroid tumors did.

The sample consisted of tumor tissue. The rearrangement links TRBV11-3 to TRBJ2-2; 11 bases align to TRBD1. The sequence was obtained from a male donor with papillary thyroid cancer or a benign thyroid nodule (not recorded which). Some clones in this sample may be carry-over from other donors' samples. CDR3 in amino acids: CASSPGGQGASGELFF. The CDR3 DNA reads as TGTGCCAGCAGCCCCGGTGGACAGGGGGCTTCCGGGGAGCTGTTTTTT.